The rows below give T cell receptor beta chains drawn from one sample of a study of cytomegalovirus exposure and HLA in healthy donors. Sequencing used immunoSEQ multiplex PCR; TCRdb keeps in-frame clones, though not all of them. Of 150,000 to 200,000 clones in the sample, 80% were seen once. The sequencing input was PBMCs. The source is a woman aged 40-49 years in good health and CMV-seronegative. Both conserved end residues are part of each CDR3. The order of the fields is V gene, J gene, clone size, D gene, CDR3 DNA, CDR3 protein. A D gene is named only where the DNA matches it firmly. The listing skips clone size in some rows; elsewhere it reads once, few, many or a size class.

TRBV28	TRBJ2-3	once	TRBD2	TGTGCCAGCAGTCTCGGACTAGCGGGTGGACTCACAGATACGCAGTATTTT	CASSLGLAGGLTDTQYF
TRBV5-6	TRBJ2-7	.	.	TGTGCCAGCAGCTTGGGCCTAGTAGATTACGAGCAGTACTTC	CASSLGLVDYEQYF
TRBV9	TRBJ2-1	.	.	TGTGCCAGCAGCGCTGGACGGGAACTCGGGGAGCAGTTCTTC	CASSAGRELGEQFF
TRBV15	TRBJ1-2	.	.	TGTGCCACCAGCAGAGATTGGGGGGGCGGCTACACCTTC	CATSRDWGGGYTF
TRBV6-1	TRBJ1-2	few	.	TGTGCCAGCAGTGATGTAGGGGAAAACGGCTACACCTTC	CASSDVGENGYTF
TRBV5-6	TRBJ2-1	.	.	TGTGCCAGCAGTTCCGGGACAATCAATGAGCAGTTCTTC	CASSSGTINEQFF
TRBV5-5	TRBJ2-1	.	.	TGTGCCAGCAGCTTGTCATCGGGAGTTCTCTACAATGAGCAGTTCTTC	CASSLSSGVLYNEQFF
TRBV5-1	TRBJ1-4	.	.	TGCGCCAGCAGCCCGGGCGGAGGGCCCAATAATGAAAAACTGTTTTTT	CASSPGGGPNNEKLFF
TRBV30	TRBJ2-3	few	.	TGTGCCTGGAGTGTACTCGCCCCGACAGATACGCAGTATTTT	CAWSVLAPTDTQYF
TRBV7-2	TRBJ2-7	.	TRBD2	TGTGCCAGCAGACCTACTAGCGGGAGTAACAACGAGCAGTACTTC	CASRPTSGSNNEQYF
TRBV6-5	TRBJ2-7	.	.	TGTGCCAGCAGTTTGGACTCCACTACGGTACAGTACTTC	CASSLDSTTVQYF
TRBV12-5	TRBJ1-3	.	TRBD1	TGTGCTAGTGGTTTAGTTTTGGAGGGGGCTGGAGGAAACACCATATATTTT	CASGLVLEGAGGNTIYF
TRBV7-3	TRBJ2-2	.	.	TGTGCCAGCAGCCTCTCTATCGGGGAGCTGTTTTTT	CASSLSIGELFF